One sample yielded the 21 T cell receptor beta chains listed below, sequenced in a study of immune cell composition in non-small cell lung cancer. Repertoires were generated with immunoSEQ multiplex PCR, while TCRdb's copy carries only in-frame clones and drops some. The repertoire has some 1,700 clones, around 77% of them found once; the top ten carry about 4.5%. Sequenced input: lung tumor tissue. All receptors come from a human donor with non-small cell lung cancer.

The chain's CDR3 is CASSLSGSARDTQYF. For the CDR3, the DNA is TGTGCCAGCAGCTTAAGCGGGAGCGCCCGAGATACGCAGTATTTT. This chain links TRBV7-3 with TRBJ2-3; 7 nucleotides line up with TRBD2. From germline, CDR1 is SGHTA and CDR2 FQGTGA. The length of the CDR3 is 15 residues. Unmatched junction bases numbered 6, after V lost 1 base and J lost 5 bases.

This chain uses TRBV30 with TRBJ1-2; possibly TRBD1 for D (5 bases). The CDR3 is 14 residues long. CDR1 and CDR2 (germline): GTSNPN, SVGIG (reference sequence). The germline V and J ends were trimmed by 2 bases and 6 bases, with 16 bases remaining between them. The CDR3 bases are TGTGCCTGGAGTTACAGGATTCGTGTAGATGGCTACACCTTC. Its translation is CAWSYRIRVDGYTF.

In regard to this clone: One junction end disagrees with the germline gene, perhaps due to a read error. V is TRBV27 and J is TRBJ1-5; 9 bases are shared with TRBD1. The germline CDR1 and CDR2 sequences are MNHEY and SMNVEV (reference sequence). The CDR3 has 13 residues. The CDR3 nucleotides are TGTGCCAGCAGGGGACAGGGAGGTCAGCCCCGGCATTTT. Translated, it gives CASRGQGGQPRHF.

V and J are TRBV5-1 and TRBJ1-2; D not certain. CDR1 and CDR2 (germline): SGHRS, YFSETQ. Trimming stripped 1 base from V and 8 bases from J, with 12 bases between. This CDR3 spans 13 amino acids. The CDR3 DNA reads TGCGCCAGCAGCTTGCTGGGCGTTGCCGGCTACACCTTC. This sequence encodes CASSLLGVAGYTF.

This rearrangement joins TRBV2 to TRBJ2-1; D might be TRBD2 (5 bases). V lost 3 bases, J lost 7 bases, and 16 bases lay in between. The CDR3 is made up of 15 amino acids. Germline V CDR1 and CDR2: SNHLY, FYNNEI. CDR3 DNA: TGTGCCAGCAGTGAGAGGGAGCCCCAATGGAATGAGCAGTTCTTC. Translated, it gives CASSEREPQWNEQFF.

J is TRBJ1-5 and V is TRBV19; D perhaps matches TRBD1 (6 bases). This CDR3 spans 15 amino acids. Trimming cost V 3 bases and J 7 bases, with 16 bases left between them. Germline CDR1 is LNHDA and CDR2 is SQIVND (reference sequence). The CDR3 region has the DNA TGTGCCAGTAGTATCACAGGGACATTAGGCCAGCCCCAGCATTTT. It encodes CASSITGTLGQPQHF.

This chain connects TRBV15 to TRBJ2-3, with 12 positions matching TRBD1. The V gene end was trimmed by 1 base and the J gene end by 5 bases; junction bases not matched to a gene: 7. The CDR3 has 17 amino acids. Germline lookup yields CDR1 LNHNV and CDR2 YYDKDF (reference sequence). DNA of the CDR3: TGTGCCACCAGCAGAGGAGGGACAGGGGGCGTACGAGATACGCAGTATTTT. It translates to CATSRGGTGGVRDTQYF.

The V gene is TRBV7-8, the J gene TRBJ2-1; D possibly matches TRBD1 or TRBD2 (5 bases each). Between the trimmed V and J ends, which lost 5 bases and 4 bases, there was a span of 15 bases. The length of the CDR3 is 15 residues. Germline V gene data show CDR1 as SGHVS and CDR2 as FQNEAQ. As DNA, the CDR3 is TGTGCCAGCAGCCTAGGGACGGGAATTTACAATGAGCAGTTCTTC. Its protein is CASSLGTGIYNEQFF.

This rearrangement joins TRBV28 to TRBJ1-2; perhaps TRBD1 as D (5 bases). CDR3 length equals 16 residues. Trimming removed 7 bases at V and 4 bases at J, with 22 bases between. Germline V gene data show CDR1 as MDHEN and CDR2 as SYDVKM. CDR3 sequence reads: CASNPLGRSTSYGYTF. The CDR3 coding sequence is TGTGCCAGCAACCCTTTGGGGCGGTCGACGAGCTATGGCTACACCTTC.

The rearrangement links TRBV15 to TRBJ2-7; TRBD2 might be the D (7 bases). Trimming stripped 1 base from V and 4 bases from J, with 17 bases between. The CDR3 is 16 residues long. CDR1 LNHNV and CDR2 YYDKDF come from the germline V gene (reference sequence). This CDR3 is CATSRVRGGGSYEQYF. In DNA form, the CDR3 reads TGTGCCACCAGCAGAGTGAGGGGAGGGGGGTCGTACGAGCAGTACTTC.

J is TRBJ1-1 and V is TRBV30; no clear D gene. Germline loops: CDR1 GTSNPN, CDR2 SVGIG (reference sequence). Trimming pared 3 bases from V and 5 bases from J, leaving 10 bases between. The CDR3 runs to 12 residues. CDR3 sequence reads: CAWRTGFTEAFF. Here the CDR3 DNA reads TGTGCCTGGAGAACCGGTTTTACTGAAGCTTTCTTT.

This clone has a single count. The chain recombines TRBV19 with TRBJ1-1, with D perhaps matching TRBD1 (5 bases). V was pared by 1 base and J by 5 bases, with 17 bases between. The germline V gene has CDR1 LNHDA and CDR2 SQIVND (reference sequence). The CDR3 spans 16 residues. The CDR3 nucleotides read TGTGCCAGTAGTATAGGAGGGACGATTGGGAGGACTGAAGCTTTCTTT. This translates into CASSIGGTIGRTEAFF.

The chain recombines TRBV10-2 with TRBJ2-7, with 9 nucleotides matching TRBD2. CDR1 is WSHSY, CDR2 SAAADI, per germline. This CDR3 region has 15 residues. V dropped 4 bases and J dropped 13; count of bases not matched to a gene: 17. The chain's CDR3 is CASSVGRGGPRRDYF. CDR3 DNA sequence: TGCGCCAGCAGTGTCGGGCGGGGGGGACCGAGACGGGATTACTTC.

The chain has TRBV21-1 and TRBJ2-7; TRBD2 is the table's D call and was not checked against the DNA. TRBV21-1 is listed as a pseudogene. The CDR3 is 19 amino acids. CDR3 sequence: CASSKVRVSGSGSSYEQYF. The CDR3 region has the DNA TGTGCCAGCAGCAAAGTTCGGGTTTCGGGTAGCGGGAGTTCCTACGAGCAGTACTTC.

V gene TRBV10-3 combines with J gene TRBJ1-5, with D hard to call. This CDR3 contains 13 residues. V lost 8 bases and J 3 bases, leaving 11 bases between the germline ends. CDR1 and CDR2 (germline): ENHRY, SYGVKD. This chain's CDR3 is CAIRAGVNQPQHF. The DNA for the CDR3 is TGTGCCATCCGGGCGGGTGTCAATCAGCCCCAGCATTTT.

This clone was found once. CDR3 coding DNA: TGTGCCAGCAGCCAACCACAGGGTGACAATGAGCAGTTCTTC. It is translated as CASSQPQGDNEQFF. The gene calls are TRBV4-2 and TRBJ2-1; the D gene is possibly TRBD1 (6 bases). Germline-derived CDR1 and CDR2 are LGHNA and YNFKEQ. The CDR3 is 14 amino acids. With 2 bases removed from V and 5 bases from J, the gap between germline ends came to 10 bases.

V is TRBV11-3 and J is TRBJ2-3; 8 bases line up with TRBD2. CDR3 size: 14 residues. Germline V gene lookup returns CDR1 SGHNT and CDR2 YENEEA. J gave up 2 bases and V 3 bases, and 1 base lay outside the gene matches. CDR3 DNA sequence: TGTGCCAGCAGCTTTAGCGGGGACACAGATACGCAGTATTTT. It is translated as CASSFSGDTDTQYF.

The CDR3 is CASNQDSSSYNEQFF. Here the CDR3 DNA reads TGTGCCAGCAACCAGGACAGCTCCTCTTACAATGAGCAGTTCTTC. The rearrangement uses TRBV6-1 and TRBJ2-1; possibly TRBD1 for D (6 bases). Germline CDR1 MNHNS, CDR2 SASEGT. The CDR3 runs to 15 residues. Trimming cost V 7 bases and J 4 bases, with 17 bases left between them.

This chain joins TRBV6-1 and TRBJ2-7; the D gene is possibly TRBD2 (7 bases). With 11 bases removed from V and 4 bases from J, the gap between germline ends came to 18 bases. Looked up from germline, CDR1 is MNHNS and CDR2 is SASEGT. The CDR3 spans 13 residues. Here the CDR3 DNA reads TGTGCCGGGGGGAGGGGGGTTGAGTACGAGCAGTACTTC. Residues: CAGGRGVEYEQYF.

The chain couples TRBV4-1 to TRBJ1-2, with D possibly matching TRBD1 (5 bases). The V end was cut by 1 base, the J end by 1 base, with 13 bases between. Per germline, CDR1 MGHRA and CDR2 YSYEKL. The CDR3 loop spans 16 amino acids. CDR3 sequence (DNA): TGCGCCAGCAGCCAAGTTCCCCTACAGGTTAACTATGGCTACACCTTC. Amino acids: CASSQVPLQVNYGYTF.

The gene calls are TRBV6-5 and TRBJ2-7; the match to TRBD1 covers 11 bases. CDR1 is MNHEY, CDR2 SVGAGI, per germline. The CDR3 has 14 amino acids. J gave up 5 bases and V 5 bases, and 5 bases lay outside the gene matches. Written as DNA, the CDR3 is TGTGCCAGCAGTGGCTGGACAGGGGGCAACGAGCAGTACTTC. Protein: CASSGWTGGNEQYF.